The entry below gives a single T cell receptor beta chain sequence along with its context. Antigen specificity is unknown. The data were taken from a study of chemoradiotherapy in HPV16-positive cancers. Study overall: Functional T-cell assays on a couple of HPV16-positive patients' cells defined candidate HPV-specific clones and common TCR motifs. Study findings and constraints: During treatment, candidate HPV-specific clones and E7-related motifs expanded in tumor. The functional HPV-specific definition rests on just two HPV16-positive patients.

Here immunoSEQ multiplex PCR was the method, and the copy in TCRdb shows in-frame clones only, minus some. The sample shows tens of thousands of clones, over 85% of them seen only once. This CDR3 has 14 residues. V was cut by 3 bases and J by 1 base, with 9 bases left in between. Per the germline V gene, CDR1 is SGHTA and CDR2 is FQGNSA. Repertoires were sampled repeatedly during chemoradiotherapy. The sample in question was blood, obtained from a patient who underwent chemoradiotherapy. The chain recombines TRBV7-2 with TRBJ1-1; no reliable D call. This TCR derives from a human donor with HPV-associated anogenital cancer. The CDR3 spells CASSFGRSNTEAFF. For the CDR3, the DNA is TGTGCCAGCAGCTTTGGACGCTCGAACACTGAAGCTTTCTTT.